This T cell receptor beta chain was captured in a study of cytotoxic CD8 clonotypes in ibrutinib-treated CLL. The CDR3 length is 14 residues. Germline V gene lookup returns CDR1 SGHVS and CDR2 FQNEAQ. Losses at the gene ends were 7 bases for V and 9 bases for J; bases not matched to a gene: 9. Assay used: immunoSEQ multiplex PCR; TCRdb lists only in-frame clones, some missing. Here the sample spans approximately 15,000 clones, about 61% being singletons. This TCR came from a human donor with chronic lymphocytic leukemia. The sequences come from PBMCs, collected before ibrutinib treatment. The genes are TRBV7-8 and TRBJ2-1; 10 bases map to TRBD2. CDR3 loop: CASTHSGRDGEQFF. The CDR3 DNA reads as TGTGCCAGCACCCACAGCGGGAGGGATGGTGAGCAGTTCTTC.